Listed here is a single TCR beta chain. The antigen it binds to is not known. Per-nucleotide qualities are absent, and no much larger clonotype sits a single base away. The CDR3 covers 16 residues, taking in both the cysteine and the phenylalanine. The CDR3 DNA has 48 bases and is translated from base 1. V is clipped by 5 bases and J by 5 bases, and the sequence between their germline boundaries is 18 bases long. The CDR1 and CDR2 encoded by the germline V gene are SNHLY and FYNNEI. This specimen comes from a study of blood T cell repertoires in COVID-19 (dated by TCRdb to 2020 to 2021). Regarding the complete study: Samples covering the acute and convalescent phases of COVID-19 were provided by collaborators in the United States, Italy and Spain. The prospective study material was composed of cDNA or gDNA derived from T cells, B-cell-depleted T cells, or PBMCs. Deeply sampled blood TCRbeta repertoires from subjects exposed to, actively infected with, or recovered from COVID-19 were included in the dataset. The repertoires were released in a freely available public database intended as a resource for research on the immune response to SARS-CoV-2. The samples were drawn from two sources: the first 160 participants of the ongoing ImmuneRACE study, and 1,200 or so subjects contributed by 6 global collaborators. The sample metadata nearly always contained a de-identified subject ID, COVID-19 status, age in years and sex. Where available, HLA class I and class II types were taken from metadata supplied by the sample provider and were not determined by assay-based typing.

TCRbeta CDR3 regions were amplified from genomic DNA by means of the immunoSEQ Assay, a bias-controlled multiplex PCR. Under the source paper's analysis protocol: The number of nucleated cells in each sample was estimated from the amplification of reference gene primers within the assay. To quantify the absolute abundance of each unique TCRbeta CDR3 rearrangement, sequence reads were collapsed and filtered. For each sample, productive Simpson clonality was calculated as the square root of Simpson's diversity index over productive rearrangements. The immuneACCESS repertoire file appears here via TCRdb, limited to in-frame rearrangements. These files lack a portion of the clones; in checked studies, under half of the deficit traces to unresolved V genes, and the cause of the others is not known. For V, J and clone size, that table is used; D and trimming come from the DNA. The sample yields around 330,000 clones; approximately 90% were counted once. Of the sample, around 8.9% falls within the top ten clones.

On the study overall, not on this receptor specifically: How much clinical and demographic metadata was included differed by source and by participant, and the metadata was provided uncurated.

Enrolling through a virtual design, the prospective study's participants ranged in age from roughly 18 to 95 years and lived across 20 to 25 United States geographic areas. Cohort assignment in the prospective study relied on participant-reported clinical history from a screening survey and a study questionnaire. Recovered participants in ImmuneRACE Cohort 3 were defined as having two consecutive negative NP/OP PCR tests, clearance from a healthcare professional, or resolution of symptoms. Each participant in the prospective study had whole blood, serum and a nasopharyngeal or oropharyngeal swab collected by mobile phlebotomists. Over a 2-month period, participants in the prospective study had the option of providing additional blood draws and questionnaires. Before DNA extraction, prospective study blood samples were shipped either frozen or at room temperature.

Sequencing was performed on PBMCs or T cells enriched from blood (not recorded which). This clonotype was obtained from a woman under 30 who had recovered from COVID-19. The receptor chain draws on TRBV2 and TRBJ1-4; TRBD1 might be the D gene, on 6 matching bases. The CDR3 loop reads CASSHPDSDQNEKLFF. The DNA is as follows: TGTGCCAGCAGTCACCCGGACAGTGATCAAAATGAAAAACTGTTTTTT.